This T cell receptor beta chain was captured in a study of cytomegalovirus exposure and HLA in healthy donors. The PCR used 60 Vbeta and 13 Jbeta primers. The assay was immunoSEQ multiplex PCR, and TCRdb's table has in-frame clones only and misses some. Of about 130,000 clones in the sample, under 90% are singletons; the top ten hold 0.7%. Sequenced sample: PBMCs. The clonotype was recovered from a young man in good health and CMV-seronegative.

The chain's CDR3 is CAWSNRRGRTQYF. The CDR3 DNA reads TGTGCCTGGAGTAATAGGCGAGGGAGGACCCAGTACTTC. V and J are TRBV30 and TRBJ2-5; the D gene is possibly TRBD2 (5 bases). V was clipped by 2 bases and J by 7 bases, with 14 bases between them. The germline gives CDR1 GTSNPN, CDR2 SVGIG (reference sequence). The CDR3 totals 13 residues.